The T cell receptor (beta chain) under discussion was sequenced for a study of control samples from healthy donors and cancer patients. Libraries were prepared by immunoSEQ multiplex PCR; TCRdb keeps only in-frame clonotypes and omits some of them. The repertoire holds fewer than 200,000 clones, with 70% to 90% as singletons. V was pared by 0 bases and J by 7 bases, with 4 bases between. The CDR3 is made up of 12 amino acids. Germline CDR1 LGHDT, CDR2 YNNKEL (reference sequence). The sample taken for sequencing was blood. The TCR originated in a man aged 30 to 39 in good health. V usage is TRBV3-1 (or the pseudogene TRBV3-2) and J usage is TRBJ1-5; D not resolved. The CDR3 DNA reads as TGTGCCAGCAGCCAAGAAAACCAGCCCCAGCATTTT. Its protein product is CASSQENQPQHF.